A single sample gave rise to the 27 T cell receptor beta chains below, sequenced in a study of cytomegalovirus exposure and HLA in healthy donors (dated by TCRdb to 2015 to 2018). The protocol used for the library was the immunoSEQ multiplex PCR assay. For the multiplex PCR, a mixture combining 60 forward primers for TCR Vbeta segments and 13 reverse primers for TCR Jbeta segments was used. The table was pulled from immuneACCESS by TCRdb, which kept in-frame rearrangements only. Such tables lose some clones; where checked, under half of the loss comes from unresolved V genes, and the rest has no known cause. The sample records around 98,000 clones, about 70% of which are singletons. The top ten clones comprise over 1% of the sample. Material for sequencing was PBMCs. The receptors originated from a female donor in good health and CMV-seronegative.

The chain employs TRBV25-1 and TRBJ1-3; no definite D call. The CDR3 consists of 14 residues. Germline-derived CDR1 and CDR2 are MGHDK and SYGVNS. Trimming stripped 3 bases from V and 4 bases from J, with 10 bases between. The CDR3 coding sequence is TGTGCCAGCAGTGAGAGCGGGGTCGGAAACACCATATATTTT. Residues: CASSESGVGNTIYF.

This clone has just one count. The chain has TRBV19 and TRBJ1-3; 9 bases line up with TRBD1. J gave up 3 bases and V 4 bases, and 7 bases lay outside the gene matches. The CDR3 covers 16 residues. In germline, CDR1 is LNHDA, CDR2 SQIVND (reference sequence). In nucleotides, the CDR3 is TGTGCCAGTAGTAGCCCCCGGGACAGGGATGGAAACACCATATATTTT. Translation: CASSSPRDRDGNTIYF.

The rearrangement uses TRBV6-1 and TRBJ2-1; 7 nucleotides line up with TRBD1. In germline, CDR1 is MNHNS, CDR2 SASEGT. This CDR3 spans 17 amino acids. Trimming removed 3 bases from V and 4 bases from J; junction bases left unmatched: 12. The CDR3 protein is CASSDPYRGPSYNEQFF. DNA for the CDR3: TGTGCCAGCAGTGATCCCTACAGGGGTCCTAGTTACAATGAGCAGTTCTTC.

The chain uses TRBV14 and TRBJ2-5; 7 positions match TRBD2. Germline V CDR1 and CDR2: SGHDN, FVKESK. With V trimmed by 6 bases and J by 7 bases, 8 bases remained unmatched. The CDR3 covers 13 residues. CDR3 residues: CASRYGLVGTQYF. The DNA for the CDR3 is TGTGCCAGCAGATACGGACTAGTGGGGACCCAGTACTTC.

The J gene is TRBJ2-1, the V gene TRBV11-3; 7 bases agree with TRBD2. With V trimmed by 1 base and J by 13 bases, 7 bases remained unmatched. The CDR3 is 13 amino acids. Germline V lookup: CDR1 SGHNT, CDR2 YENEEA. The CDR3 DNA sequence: TGTGCCAGCAGCTTAGGGGCGCTAGCGGCCCAGTTCTTC. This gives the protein CASSLGALAAQFF. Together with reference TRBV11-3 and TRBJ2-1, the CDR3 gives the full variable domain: EAGVVQSPRYKIIEKKQPVAFWCNPISGHNTLYWYLQNLGQGPELLIRYENEEAVDDSQLPKDRFSAERLKGVDSTLKIQPAELGDSAVYLCASSLGALAAQFFGPGTRLTVL.

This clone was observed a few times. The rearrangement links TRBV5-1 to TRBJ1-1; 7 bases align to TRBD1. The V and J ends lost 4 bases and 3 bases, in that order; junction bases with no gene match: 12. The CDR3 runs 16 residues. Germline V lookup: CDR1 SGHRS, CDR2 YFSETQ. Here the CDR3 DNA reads TGCGCCAGCAGCCATCCACGGACAGGTGAAGACACTGAAGCTTTCTTT. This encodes CASSHPRTGEDTEAFF.

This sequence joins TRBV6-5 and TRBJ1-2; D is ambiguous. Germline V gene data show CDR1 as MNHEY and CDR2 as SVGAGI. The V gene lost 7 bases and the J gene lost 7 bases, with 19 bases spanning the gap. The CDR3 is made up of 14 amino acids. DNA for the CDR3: TGTGCCAGCATTAGACTCGACGGGATGGGTGGCTACACCTTC. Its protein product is CASIRLDGMGGYTF.

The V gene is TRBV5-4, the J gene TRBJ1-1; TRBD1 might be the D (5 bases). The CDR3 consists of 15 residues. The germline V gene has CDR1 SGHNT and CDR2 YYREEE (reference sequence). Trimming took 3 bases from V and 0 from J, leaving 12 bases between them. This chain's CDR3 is CASSSLQGMNTEAFF. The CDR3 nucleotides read TGTGCCAGCAGCTCGCTGCAGGGCATGAACACTGAAGCTTTCTTT.

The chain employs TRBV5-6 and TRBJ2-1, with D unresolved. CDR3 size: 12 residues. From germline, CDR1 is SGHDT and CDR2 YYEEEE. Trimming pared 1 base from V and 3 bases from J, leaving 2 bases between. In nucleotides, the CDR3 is TGTGCCAGCAGCTTGTACTACAATGAGCAGTTCTTC. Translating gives CASSLYYNEQFF. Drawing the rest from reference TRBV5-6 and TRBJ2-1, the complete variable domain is DAGVTQSPTHLIKTRGQQVTLRCSPKSGHDTVSWYQQALGQGPQFIFQYYEEEERQRGNFPDRFSGHQFPNYSSELNVNALLLGDSALYLCASSLYYNEQFFGPGTRLTVL.

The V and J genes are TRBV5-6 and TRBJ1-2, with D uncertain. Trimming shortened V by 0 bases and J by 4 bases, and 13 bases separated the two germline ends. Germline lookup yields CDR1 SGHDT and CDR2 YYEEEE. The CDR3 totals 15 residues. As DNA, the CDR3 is TGTGCCAGCAGCTTGGCAAGGAGAGTCTTCTATGGCTACACCTTC. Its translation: CASSLARRVFYGYTF.

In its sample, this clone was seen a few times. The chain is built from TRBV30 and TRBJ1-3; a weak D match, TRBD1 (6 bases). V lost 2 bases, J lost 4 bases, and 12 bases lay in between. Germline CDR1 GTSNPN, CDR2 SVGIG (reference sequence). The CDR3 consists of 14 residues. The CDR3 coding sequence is TGTGCCTGGAGTACAGGGTCCGCAGGAAACACCATATATTTT. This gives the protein CAWSTGSAGNTIYF. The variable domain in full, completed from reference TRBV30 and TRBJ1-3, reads SQTIHQWPATLVQPVGSPLSLECTVEGTSNPNLYWYRQAAGRGLQLLFYSVGIGQISSEVPQNLSASRPQDRQFILSSKKLLLSDSGFYLCAWSTGSAGNTIYFGEGSWLTVV.

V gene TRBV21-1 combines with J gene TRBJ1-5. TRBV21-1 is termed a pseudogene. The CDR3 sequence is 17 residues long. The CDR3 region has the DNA TGTGCCTCTAAAGCGGGGACCGTCAGGAGGAGCAATCAGCCCCAGCATTTT. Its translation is CASKAGTVRRSNQPQHF.

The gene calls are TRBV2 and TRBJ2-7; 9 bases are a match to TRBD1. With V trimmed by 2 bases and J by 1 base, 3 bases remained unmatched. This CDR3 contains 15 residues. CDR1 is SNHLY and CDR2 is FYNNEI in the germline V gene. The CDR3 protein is CASSELGQGSYEQYF. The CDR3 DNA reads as TGTGCCAGCAGTGAACTGGGACAGGGTTCCTACGAGCAGTACTTC.

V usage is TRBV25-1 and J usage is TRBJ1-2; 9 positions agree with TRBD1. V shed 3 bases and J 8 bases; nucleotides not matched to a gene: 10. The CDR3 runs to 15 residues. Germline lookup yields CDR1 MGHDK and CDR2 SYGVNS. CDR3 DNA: TGTGCCAGCAGTGAGCCGGGGACAGGGAGTGGAGGCTACACCTTC. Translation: CASSEPGTGSGGYTF.

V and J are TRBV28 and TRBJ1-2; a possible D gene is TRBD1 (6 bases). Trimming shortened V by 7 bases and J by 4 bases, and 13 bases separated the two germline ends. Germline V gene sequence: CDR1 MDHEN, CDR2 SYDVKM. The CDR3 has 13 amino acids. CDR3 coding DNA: TGTGCCAGCAATATAGACAGGAGCTATGGCTACACCTTC. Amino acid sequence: CASNIDRSYGYTF.

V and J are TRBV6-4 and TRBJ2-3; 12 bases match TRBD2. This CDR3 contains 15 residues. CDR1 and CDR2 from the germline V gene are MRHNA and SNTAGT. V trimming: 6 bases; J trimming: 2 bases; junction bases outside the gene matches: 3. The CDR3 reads CASSLAGGNTDTQYF. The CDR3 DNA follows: TGTGCCAGCAGCCTAGCGGGAGGGAACACAGATACGCAGTATTTT.

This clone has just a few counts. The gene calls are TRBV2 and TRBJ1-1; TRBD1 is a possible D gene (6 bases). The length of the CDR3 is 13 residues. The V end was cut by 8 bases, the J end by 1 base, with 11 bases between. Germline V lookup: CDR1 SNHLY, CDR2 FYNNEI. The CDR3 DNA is TGTGCCAGCCAAGAGGGACAGAACACTGAAGCTTTCTTT. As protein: CASQEGQNTEAFF.

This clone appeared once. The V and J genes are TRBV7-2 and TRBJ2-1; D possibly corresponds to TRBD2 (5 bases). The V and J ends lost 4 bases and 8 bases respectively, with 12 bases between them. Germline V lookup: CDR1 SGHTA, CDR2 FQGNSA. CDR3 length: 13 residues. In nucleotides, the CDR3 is TGTGCCAGCAGCTCTCTTAAGCGGCATGAGCAGTTCTTC. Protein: CASSSLKRHEQFF.

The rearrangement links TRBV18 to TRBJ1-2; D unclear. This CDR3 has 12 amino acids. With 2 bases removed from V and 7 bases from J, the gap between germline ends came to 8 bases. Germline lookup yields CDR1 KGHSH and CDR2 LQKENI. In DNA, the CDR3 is TGTGCCAGCTCACCAATCTCCGGTGGCTACACCTTC. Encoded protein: CASSPISGGYTF.

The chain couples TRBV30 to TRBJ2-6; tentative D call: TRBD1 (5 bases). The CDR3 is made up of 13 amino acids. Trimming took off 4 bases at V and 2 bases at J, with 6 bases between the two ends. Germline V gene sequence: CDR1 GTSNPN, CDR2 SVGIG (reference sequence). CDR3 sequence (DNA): TGTGCCTGGAAGGGGACTGGGGCCAACGTCCTGACTTTC. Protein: CAWKGTGANVLTF.

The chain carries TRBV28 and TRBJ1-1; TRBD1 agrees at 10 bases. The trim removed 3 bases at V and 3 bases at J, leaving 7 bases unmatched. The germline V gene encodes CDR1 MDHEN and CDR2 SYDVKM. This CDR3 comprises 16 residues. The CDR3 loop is CASSLRGQGRDTEAFF. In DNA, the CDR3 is TGTGCCAGCAGTTTGCGGGGACAGGGGAGAGACACTGAAGCTTTCTTT. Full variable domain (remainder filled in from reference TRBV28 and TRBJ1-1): DVKVTQSSRYLVKRTGEKVFLECVQDMDHENMFWYRQDPGLGLRLIYFSYDVKMKEKGDIPEGYSVSREKKERFSLILESASTNQTSMYLCASSLRGQGRDTEAFFGQGTRLTVV.

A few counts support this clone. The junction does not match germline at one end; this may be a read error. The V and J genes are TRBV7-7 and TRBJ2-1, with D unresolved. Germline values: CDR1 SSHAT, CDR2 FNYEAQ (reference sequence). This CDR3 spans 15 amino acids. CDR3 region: CASSFQPGSGNEQFF. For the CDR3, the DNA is TGTGCTAGCAGCTTTCAGCCGGGTTCGGGCAATGAGCAGTTCTTC.

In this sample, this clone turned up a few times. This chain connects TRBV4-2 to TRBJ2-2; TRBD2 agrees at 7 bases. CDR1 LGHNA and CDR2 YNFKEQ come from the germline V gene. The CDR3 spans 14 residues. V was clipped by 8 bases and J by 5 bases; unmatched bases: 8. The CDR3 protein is CASQAGVETGELFF. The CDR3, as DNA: TGTGCCAGCCAGGCGGGAGTTGAGACCGGGGAGCTGTTTTTT.

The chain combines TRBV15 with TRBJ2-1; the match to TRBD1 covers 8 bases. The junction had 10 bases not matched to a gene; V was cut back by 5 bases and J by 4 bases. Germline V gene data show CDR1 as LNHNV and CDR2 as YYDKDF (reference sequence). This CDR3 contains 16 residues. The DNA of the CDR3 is TGTGCCACCAGCCCCCGAGGGGACAGGTTTTACAATGAGCAGTTCTTC. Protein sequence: CATSPRGDRFYNEQFF.

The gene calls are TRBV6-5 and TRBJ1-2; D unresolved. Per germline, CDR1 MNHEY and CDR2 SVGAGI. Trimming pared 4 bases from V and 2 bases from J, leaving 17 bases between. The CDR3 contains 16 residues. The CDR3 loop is CASSFTIQAGNYGYTF. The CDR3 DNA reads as TGTGCCAGCAGTTTCACGATCCAAGCAGGCAACTATGGCTACACCTTC.

The DNA of the CDR3 is TGTGCCAGCAGCGCCCTGGGGCTGCCTCTCAGCACAGATACGCAGTATTTT. Its protein product is CASSALGLPLSTDTQYF. This sequence joins TRBV9 and TRBJ2-3; a weak D match, TRBD1 (5 bases). This CDR3 has 17 amino acids. Trimming left V 3 bases short and J 0 bases short, with 17 bases between. The germline CDR1 and CDR2 sequences are SGDLS and YYNGEE.

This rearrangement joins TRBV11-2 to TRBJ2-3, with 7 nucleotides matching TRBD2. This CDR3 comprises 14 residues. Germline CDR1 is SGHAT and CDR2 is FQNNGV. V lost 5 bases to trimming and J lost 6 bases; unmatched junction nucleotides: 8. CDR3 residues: CASSPAAGTDTQYF. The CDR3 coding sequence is TGTGCCAGCAGCCCGGCAGCGGGGACGGATACGCAGTATTTT. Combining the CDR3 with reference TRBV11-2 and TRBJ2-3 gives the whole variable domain EAGVAQSPRYKIIEKRQSVAFWCNPISGHATLYWYQQILGQGPKLLIQFQNNGVVDDSQLPKDRFSAERLKGVDSTLKIQPAKLEDSAVYLCASSPAAGTDTQYFGPGTRLTVL.